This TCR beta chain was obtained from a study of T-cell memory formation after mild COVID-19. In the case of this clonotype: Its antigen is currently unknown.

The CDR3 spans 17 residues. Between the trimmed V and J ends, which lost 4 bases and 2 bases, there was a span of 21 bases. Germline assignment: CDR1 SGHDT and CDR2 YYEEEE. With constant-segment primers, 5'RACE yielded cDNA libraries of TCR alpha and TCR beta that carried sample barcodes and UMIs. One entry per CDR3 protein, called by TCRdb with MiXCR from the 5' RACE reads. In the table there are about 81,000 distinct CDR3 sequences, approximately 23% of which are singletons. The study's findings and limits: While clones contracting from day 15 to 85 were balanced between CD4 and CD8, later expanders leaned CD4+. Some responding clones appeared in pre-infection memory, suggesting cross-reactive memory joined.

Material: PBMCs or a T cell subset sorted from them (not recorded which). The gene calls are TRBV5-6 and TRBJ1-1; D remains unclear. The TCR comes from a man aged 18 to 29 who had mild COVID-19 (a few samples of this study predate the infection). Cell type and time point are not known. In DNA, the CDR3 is TGTGCCAGCAGCGATATAAGGACGGTTGGACTTAACACTGAAGCTTTCTTT. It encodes CASSDIRTVGLNTEAFF.